This section outlines one T cell receptor (beta chain) sequence together with its context. CDR1 and CDR2 from the germline V gene are MNHEY and SMNVEV (reference sequence). V shed 7 bases and J 4 bases; nucleotides not matched to a gene: 8. The CDR3 is 15 amino acids. Libraries were prepared by immunoSEQ multiplex PCR; TCRdb keeps only in-frame clonotypes and omits some of them. Here the sample spans 140,000 to 150,000 clones, around nine tenths being singletons. This sample is drawn from a study of blood T cell repertoires in COVID-19. This chain joins TRBV27 and TRBJ2-1; TRBD2 aligns across 9 bases. This receptor was taken from a human donor in a cohort sampled during active COVID-19. The sample taken for sequencing was peripheral blood. As DNA, the CDR3 is TGTGCCAGCAATCCGGGACTAGCAGCGTACAATGAGCAGTTCTTC. It encodes CASNPGLAAYNEQFF.